This paragraph reports one TCR beta chain. Its specificity is not known. Other DNA sequences in this sample translate to the same CDR3. The protocol was immunoSEQ multiplex PCR, while the TCRdb copy is restricted to in-frame clones and leaves out a portion. The data contain around 620,000 clones, 85% to 95% of them seen just once; the ten biggest clones take up around 0.11%. This entry comes from a study of shared clonotypes between healthy human individuals. Study-wide points: An effect of sequencing depth on clonotype sharing among donors was expected.

CD45RO-negative CD8 cells positively selected for CCR7 made up the naive population, which excluded terminally differentiated effector memory CD45RA+ cells. V was trimmed by 3 bases and J by 3 bases, leaving 9 bases between them. CDR3 size: 13 residues. The germline V gene has CDR1 MNHEY and CDR2 SMNVEV (reference sequence). The source material was naive CD8+ T cells sorted from blood. The chain recombines TRBV27 with TRBJ2-7; D possibly uses TRBD1 or TRBD2 (5 bases each). The origin of this receptor is a woman aged 25-40 years in good health. DNA of the CDR3: TGTGCCAGCAGTTTTGGGACCGGCTACGAGCAGTACTTC. Translation gives CASSFGTGYEQYF.